Following are 21 T cell receptor beta chains from one sample sequenced in a study of CD8+CD57+ T cells in acquired aplastic anemia. Genomic DNA, serving as template, underwent TCR beta VDJ and CDR3 profiling. A single record per CDR3 protein comes from TCRdb applying MiXCR to the reads. The sample includes approximately 300,000 distinct CDR3 sequences, roughly 53% of them seen just once. Previously, flow cytometry had revealed CD8+CD57+ cell expansion in the patients chosen for sequencing. The sequencing sample was made of sorted CD4+, CD8+, or CD8+CD57+ T cells (not recorded which) from PBMCs. These receptors were taken from a human donor with aplastic anemia.

This clonotype was seen once. This sequence joins TRBV9 and TRBJ2-7; D is possibly TRBD2 (6 bases). The CDR3 is made up of 18 amino acids. V was shortened by 1 base and J by 2 bases, with 22 bases between the two germline ends. The germline CDR1 and CDR2 sequences are SGDLS and YYNGEE. The CDR3 DNA sequence: TGTGCCAGCAGCGTATGGAACACCGGGGCGGGACCGACCTACGAGCAGTACTTC. It encodes CASSVWNTGAGPTYEQYF. The full variable domain, in which reference TRBV9 and TRBJ2-7 provide the parts outside the CDR3, is DSGVTQTPKHLITATGQRVTLRCSPRSGDLSVYWYQQSLDQGLQFLIQYYNGEERAKGNILERFSAQQFPDLHSELNLSSLELGDSALYFCASSVWNTGAGPTYEQYFGPGTRLTVT.

The CDR3 nucleotides read TGCGCCAGCAGCCCGCCGGGCGGGTCAGGAAAACTGTTTTTT. Amino acid sequence: CASSPPGGSGKLFF. This sequence joins TRBV4-1 and TRBJ1-4; D is uncertain. V was shortened by 4 bases and J by 10 bases, with 16 bases between the two germline ends. This CDR3 has 14 amino acids. CDR1 and CDR2 (germline): MGHRA, YSYEKL.

This clonotype was observed a few times. The V call is TRBV7-2, the J call TRBJ2-2; no clear D gene. The germline V and J ends were trimmed by 5 bases and 1 base, with 8 bases remaining between them. Looked up from germline, CDR1 is SGHTA and CDR2 is FQGNSA. CDR3 length: 14 amino acids. In nucleotides, the CDR3 is TGTGCCAGCAGCCTATTGATGAACACCGGGGAGCTGTTTTTT. As protein: CASSLLMNTGELFF.

This chain connects TRBV20-1 to TRBJ1-6; possible D gene TRBD1, 5 bases. Germline CDR1 reads DFQATT; CDR2 reads SNEGSKA (reference sequence). The CDR3 extends over 12 amino acids. With 2 bases removed from V and 8 bases from J, the gap between germline ends came to 7 bases. The CDR3 DNA follows: TGCAGTGCTAGAATAGGGGATTCACCCCTCCACTTT. Its translation is CSARIGDSPLHF.

This clonotype was picked up many times. This chain uses TRBV12-3 or TRBV12-4 with TRBJ1-2, with unresolved D. The CDR3 runs 13 residues. Deletions cut 5 bases from V and 4 bases from J, with 11 bases between. DNA of the CDR3: TGTGCCAGCAGTACCCAAATCGGCTATGGCTACACCTTC. Amino acids: CASSTQIGYGYTF.

V and J are TRBV20-1 and TRBJ1-4; no firm D call. Germline-derived CDR1 and CDR2 are DFQATT and SNEGSKA (reference sequence). V gave up 0 bases and J gave up 1 base, with 9 bases separating them. This CDR3 is 15 amino acids long. CDR3 DNA: TGCAGTGCTAGAGATTCCGGGAGAACTAATGAAAAACTGTTTTTT. Its protein is CSARDSGRTNEKLFF.

As for this clonotype: A much more abundant neighbour one base away suggests this may be a read error. The CDR3 ends on some other residue instead of the conserved phenylalanine or tryptophan, so this is likely a read error. J is TRBJ1-2 and V is TRBV18; TRBD1 agrees at 8 bases. Germline-derived CDR1 and CDR2 are KGHSH and LQKENI. CDR3 length equals 14 residues. V dropped 6 bases and J dropped 6; count of bases not matched to a gene: 9. DNA for the CDR3: TGTGCCAGCTCCCCCAGGACAGGGCGGGATGGCTACACCCTC. Protein sequence: CASSPRTGRDGYTL.

This clonotype came up a few times. The chain employs TRBV2 and TRBJ1-4, with 8 bases that match TRBD1. CDR3 length equals 15 residues. V shed 2 bases and J 3 bases; nucleotides not matched to a gene: 2. Germline CDR1 and CDR2: SNHLY and FYNNEI. The CDR3 region is CASSESTGANEKLFF. For the CDR3, the DNA is TGTGCCAGCAGTGAATCGACAGGGGCTAATGAAAAACTGTTTTTT.

The sample holds many counts of this clonotype. This chain uses TRBV4-1 with TRBJ1-5, with TRBD1 matching 10 bases. CDR1 is MGHRA, CDR2 YSYEKL, per germline. J was trimmed by 7 bases and V by 0 bases; bases with no gene match: 3. This CDR3 is 15 amino acids long. The CDR3: CASSQEGTGVQPQHF. The CDR3, as DNA: TGCGCCAGCAGCCAAGAAGGGACAGGGGTACAGCCCCAGCATTTT.

This clonotype was observed a single time. The chain joins TRBV7-8 to TRBJ2-2; no definite D call. V was shortened by 7 bases and J by 2 bases, with 20 bases between the two germline ends. The CDR3 length is 17 residues. Germline-derived CDR1 and CDR2 are SGHVS and FQNEAQ. The CDR3 region is CASNSPHSRLNTGELFF. The CDR3 nucleotides are TGTGCCAGCAATTCCCCCCATTCAAGGCTCAACACCGGGGAGCTGTTTTTT.

The chain employs TRBV4-1 and TRBJ2-7; D is undetermined. The CDR3 consists of 13 residues. Trimming left V 4 bases short and J 6 bases short, with 13 bases between. Germline V gene sequence: CDR1 MGHRA, CDR2 YSYEKL. CDR3 DNA sequence: TGCGCCAGCAGCCCAGAGACGGCGTTCGAGCAGTACTTC. Residues: CASSPETAFEQYF.

Ten or more counts support this clonotype. This rearrangement joins TRBV25-1 to TRBJ2-5; TRBD2 matches at 12 bases. From germline, CDR1 is MGHDK and CDR2 SYGVNS. This CDR3 comprises 15 residues. J gave up 5 bases and V 5 bases, and 6 bases lay outside the gene matches. CDR3 loop: CASSRLAGERETQYF. The CDR3 region has the DNA TGTGCCAGCAGTCGACTAGCGGGAGAGCGGGAGACCCAGTACTTC.

This sequence joins TRBV9 and TRBJ2-3; tentatively, D is TRBD2 (7 bases). The length of the CDR3 is 14 residues. Trimming removed 7 bases from V and 5 bases from J, with 17 bases in between. Germline V CDR1 and CDR2: SGDLS, YYNGEE. CDR3: CASEGGETGDTQYF. The CDR3 coding sequence is TGTGCCAGCGAGGGGGGGGAGACGGGAGATACGCAGTATTTT. The complete variable domain, with remaining parts taken from reference TRBV9 and TRBJ2-3, reads DSGVTQTPKHLITATGQRVTLRCSPRSGDLSVYWYQQSLDQGLQFLIQYYNGEERAKGNILERFSAQQFPDLHSELNLSSLELGDSALYFCASEGGETGDTQYFGPGTRLTVL.

This clonotype was found many times. The chain's CDR3 is CSARSTGPSTDTQYF. CDR3 in DNA: TGCAGTGCTAGGTCGACTGGGCCCAGCACAGATACGCAGTATTTT. This chain connects TRBV20-1 to TRBJ2-3; D is unclear. Germline CDR1 and CDR2: DFQATT and SNEGSKA (reference sequence). There are 15 residues in the CDR3. Trimming left V 3 bases short and J 0 bases short, with 13 bases between.

This clonotype turned up a few times. The chain is built from TRBV15 and TRBJ2-1; the D gene is possibly TRBD1 (5 bases). This CDR3 spans 13 amino acids. The germline CDR1 and CDR2 sequences are LNHNV and YYDKDF (reference sequence). Deletions cut 0 bases from V and 7 bases from J, with 7 bases between. CDR3 residues: CATSRDRTNEQFF. CDR3 bases: TGTGCCACCAGCAGAGACAGGACAAATGAGCAGTTCTTC. Full variable domain (rest looked up from reference TRBV15 and TRBJ2-1): DAMVIQNPRYQVTQFGKPVTLSCSQTLNHNVMYWYQQKSSQAPKLLFHYYDKDFNNEADTPDNFQSRRPNTSFCFLDIRSPGLGDTAMYLCATSRDRTNEQFFGPGTRLTVL.

The V gene is TRBV7-9, the J gene TRBJ1-1; 11 bases map to TRBD1. Germline V gene sequence: CDR1 SEHNR, CDR2 FQNEAQ (reference sequence). This CDR3 spans 17 amino acids. Trimming removed 1 base from V and 0 bases from J; junction bases left unmatched: 4. The CDR3 nucleotides are TGTGCCAGCAGCTTAGAGGACAGGGGGCACATGAACACTGAAGCTTTCTTT. As protein: CASSLEDRGHMNTEAFF.

The CDR3 reads CASSLGVASNTGELFF. The CDR3 nucleotides read TGTGCCAGCAGCTTAGGAGTAGCGTCGAACACCGGGGAGCTGTTTTTT. The rearrangement uses TRBV7-9 and TRBJ2-2; D perhaps matches TRBD2 (5 bases). In germline, CDR1 is SEHNR, CDR2 FQNEAQ (reference sequence). V lost 1 base and J 0 bases, leaving 9 bases between the germline ends. This CDR3 has 16 residues.

This clonotype turned up a few times. The rearrangement uses TRBV10-2 and TRBJ1-4; unclear D gene. V was clipped by 6 bases and J by 5 bases, with 13 bases between them. Germline CDR1 reads WSHSY; CDR2 reads SAAADI. The CDR3 contains 14 residues. CDR3 amino acids: CASRDGVLNEKLFF. The CDR3 DNA is TGCGCCAGCAGGGACGGAGTCCTAAATGAAAAACTGTTTTTT.

The V call is TRBV20-1, the J call TRBJ2-5; D possibly corresponds to TRBD1 (6 bases). Germline values: CDR1 DFQATT, CDR2 SNEGSKA (reference sequence). The CDR3 totals 14 residues. V was cut by 5 bases and J by 4 bases, with 17 bases left in between. The CDR3 nucleotides are TGCAGTGCTCCAAGCACAGGGATGGGAGAGACCCAGTACTTC. Protein: CSAPSTGMGETQYF.

This chain uses TRBV6-4 with TRBJ2-2, with D unclear. V gave up 2 bases and J gave up 9 bases, with 1 base separating them. This CDR3 has 10 residues. Per the germline V gene, CDR1 is MRHNA and CDR2 is SNTAGT. CDR3 loop: CASSDRELFF. In DNA form, the CDR3 reads TGTGCCAGCAGTGACAGGGAGCTGTTTTTT.

The sample holds one count of this clonotype. This chain connects TRBV12-3 or TRBV12-4 to TRBJ1-6; 8 bases align to TRBD1. Losses at the gene ends were 4 bases for V and 10 bases for J; bases not matched to a gene: 6. The CDR3 is 14 amino acids. DNA of the CDR3: TGTGCCAGCAGTTCGGGGACAGGTATCTCACCCCTCCACTTT. This gives the protein CASSSGTGISPLHF.